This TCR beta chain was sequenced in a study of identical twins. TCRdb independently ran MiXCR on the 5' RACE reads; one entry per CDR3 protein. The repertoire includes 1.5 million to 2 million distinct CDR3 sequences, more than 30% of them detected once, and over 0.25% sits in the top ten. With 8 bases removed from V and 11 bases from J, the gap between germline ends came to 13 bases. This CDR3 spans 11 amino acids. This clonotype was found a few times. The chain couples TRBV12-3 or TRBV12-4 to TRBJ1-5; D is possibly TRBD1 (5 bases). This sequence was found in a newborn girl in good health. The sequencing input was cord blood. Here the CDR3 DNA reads TGTGCCAGCCGGTCGGGGGGAGCCCAGCATTTT. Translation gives CASRSGGAQHF.